The 12 T cell receptor beta chains below were found in one sample sequenced in a study of long-term antiretroviral therapy in people with HIV. Sequencing relied on immunoSEQ assay v3.0, run at survey level. The table came from immunoSEQ multiplex PCR; TCRdb's copy has only in-frame clones and leaves some out. The sample lists under 15,000 clones, approximately 77% seen once, with more than 15% in the top ten. Material: unsorted PBMCs, obtained 0.5 years before starting antiretroviral therapy. These receptors originate from a woman in her thirties or forties with HIV.

The rearrangement links TRBV4-2 to TRBJ2-5; D is perhaps TRBD2 (5 bases). The germline V gene encodes CDR1 LGHNA and CDR2 YNFKEQ. Trimming took off 4 bases at V and 5 bases at J, with 11 bases between the two ends. CDR3 length equals 13 residues. CDR3 in amino acids: CASSPGITETQYF. The CDR3 region has the DNA TGTGCCAGCAGCCCGGGGATCACCGAGACCCAGTACTTC.

The CDR3 DNA reads TGTGCCAGCAGCGATTATAGGGGAGCCTTCTACGAGCAGTACTTC. Encoded protein: CASSDYRGAFYEQYF. The rearrangement uses TRBV5-6 and TRBJ2-7; TRBD1 or TRBD2 may be the D gene (5 bases each). The germline V gene has CDR1 SGHDT and CDR2 YYEEEE. The CDR3 has 15 residues. Between the trimmed V and J ends, which lost 4 bases and 3 bases, there was a span of 17 bases.

The chain employs TRBV5-1 and TRBJ1-2; 9 nucleotides agree with TRBD1. The CDR3 extends over 13 amino acids. V was clipped by 5 bases and J by 4 bases; unmatched bases: 3. CDR1 is SGHRS, CDR2 YFSETQ, per germline. CDR3 sequence reads: CASRRTGAYGYTF. As DNA, the CDR3 is TGCGCCAGCAGACGGACAGGGGCCTATGGCTACACCTTC.

The chain carries TRBV7-6 and TRBJ1-1; D call uncertain. There are 13 residues in the CDR3. The ends were cut back, 5 bases at V and 6 bases at J, with 13 bases in the middle. Per germline, CDR1 SGHVS and CDR2 FNYEAQ. CDR3 DNA sequence: TGTGCCAGCAGCACGGCTCCGGGGTCTGAAGCTTTCTTT. Its protein product is CASSTAPGSEAFF.

The V call is TRBV9, the J call TRBJ1-2, with D perhaps matching TRBD1 (5 bases). The V gene lost 4 bases and the J gene lost 5 bases, with 15 bases spanning the gap. The CDR3 totals 14 residues. Per germline, CDR1 SGDLS and CDR2 YYNGEE. The DNA for the CDR3 is TGTGCCAGCAGCCCTGGGACGGAGGTTTATGGCTACACCTTC. The encoded protein is CASSPGTEVYGYTF.

The table lists this clone with a few counts. The chain recombines TRBV7-2 with TRBJ2-7, with 9 positions matching TRBD1. The CDR3 has 16 amino acids. Losses at the gene ends were 0 bases for V and 4 bases for J; bases not matched to a gene: 7. CDR1 is SGHTA and CDR2 is FQGNSA in the germline V gene. CDR3 loop: CASSLAQGQGRYEQYF. In DNA, the CDR3 is TGTGCCAGCAGCTTAGCGCAGGGACAGGGTCGGTACGAGCAGTACTTC.

This clone has only one observation. The V call is TRBV10-1, the J call TRBJ1-1, with D possibly matching TRBD1 (5 bases). Per germline, CDR1 WNHNN and CDR2 SYGVQD (reference sequence). The CDR3 extends over 16 amino acids. The ends were cut back, 5 bases at V and 7 bases at J, with 23 bases in the middle. CDR3 protein: CASSSAPGRLEIEAFF. In DNA, the CDR3 is TGCGCCAGCAGTTCTGCTCCGGGACGGCTAGAAATTGAAGCTTTCTTT.

The sample holds a few counts of this clone. V is TRBV5-4 and J is TRBJ2-7, with D tentatively TRBD2 (5 bases). Trimming removed 4 bases from V and 6 bases from J, with 17 bases in between. The CDR3 totals 14 residues. Germline lookup yields CDR1 SGHNT and CDR2 YYREEE (reference sequence). CDR3 sequence reads: CASSRTAERVEQYF. CDR3 nucleotide sequence: TGTGCCAGCAGCCGGACTGCCGAACGGGTCGAGCAGTACTTC.

This clone is a singleton in its sample. The J gene is TRBJ2-6, the V gene TRBV30; TRBD1 agrees at 8 bases. The germline V gene encodes CDR1 GTSNPN and CDR2 SVGIG (reference sequence). There are 15 residues in the CDR3. The V and J ends lost 3 bases and 2 bases, in that order; junction bases with no gene match: 3. The CDR3 nucleotides are TGTGCCTGGAGCAGACAGGGGCCTGGGGCCAACGTCCTGACTTTC. It specifies CAWSRQGPGANVLTF.

The chain employs TRBV7-9 and TRBJ2-7, with D tentatively TRBD2 (5 bases). The CDR3 runs 18 residues. Germline-derived CDR1 and CDR2 are SEHNR and FQNEAQ (reference sequence). The germline V and J ends were trimmed by 2 bases and 3 bases, with 23 bases remaining between them. In DNA form, the CDR3 reads TGTGCCAGCAGCTTATCTCCAGATCGGAGGCTTGCCCACTACGAGCAGTACTTC. Translated: CASSLSPDRRLAHYEQYF. Full variable domain (remainder filled in from reference TRBV7-9 and TRBJ2-7): DTGVSQNPRHKITKRGQNVTFRCDPISEHNRLYWYRQTLGQGPEFLTYFQNEAQLEKSRLLSDRFSAERPKGSFSTLEIQRTEQGDSAMYLCASSLSPDRRLAHYEQYFGPGTRLTVT.

This chain links TRBV5-4 with TRBJ2-1, with D possibly being TRBD1 or TRBD2 (5 bases each). V was shortened by 4 bases and J by 3 bases, with 14 bases between the two germline ends. This CDR3 has 15 residues. Germline lookup yields CDR1 SGHNT and CDR2 YYREEE (reference sequence). As DNA, the CDR3 is TGTGCCAGCAGCCCAAACTCAGGGAGCTACAATGAGCAGTTCTTC. Amino acid sequence: CASSPNSGSYNEQFF.

The chain has TRBV25-1 and TRBJ2-2, with 12 bases aligning to TRBD1. After removal of 0 bases from V and 6 bases from J, the junction contained 5 bases not matched to a gene. From germline, CDR1 is MGHDK and CDR2 SYGVNS. The CDR3 runs to 17 residues. The CDR3 is CASSEYWDRGLAGELFF. CDR3 DNA: TGTGCCAGCAGTGAATATTGGGACAGGGGGCTCGCCGGGGAGCTGTTTTTT.